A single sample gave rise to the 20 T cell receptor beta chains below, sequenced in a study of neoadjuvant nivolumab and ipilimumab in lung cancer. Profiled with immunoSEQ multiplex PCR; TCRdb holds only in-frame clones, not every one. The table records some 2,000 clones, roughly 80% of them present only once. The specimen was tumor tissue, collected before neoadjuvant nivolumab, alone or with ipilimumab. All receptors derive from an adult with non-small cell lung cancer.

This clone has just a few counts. CDR3 sequence reads: CASSLFGGTYNEQFF. The CDR3 bases are TGTGCCAGCAGCTTGTTTGGAGGGACCTACAATGAGCAGTTCTTC. The V call is TRBV27, the J call TRBJ2-1; perhaps TRBD2 as D (6 bases). The CDR3 is 15 residues long. The ends were cut back, 6 bases at V and 2 bases at J, with 14 bases in the middle. Germline lookup yields CDR1 MNHEY and CDR2 SMNVEV (reference sequence).

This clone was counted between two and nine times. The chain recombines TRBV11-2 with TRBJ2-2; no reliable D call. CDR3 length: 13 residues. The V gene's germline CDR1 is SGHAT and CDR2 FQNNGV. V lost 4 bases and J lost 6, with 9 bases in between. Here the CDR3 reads CASSSRGAGELFF. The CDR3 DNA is TGTGCCAGCAGCTCGAGAGGTGCCGGGGAGCTGTTTTTT.

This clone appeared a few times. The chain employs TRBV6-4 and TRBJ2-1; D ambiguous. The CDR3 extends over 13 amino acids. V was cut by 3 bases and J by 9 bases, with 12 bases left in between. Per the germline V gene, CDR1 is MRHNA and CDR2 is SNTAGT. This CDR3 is CASSDSEAGEQFF. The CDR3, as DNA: TGTGCCAGCAGTGATTCAGAGGCAGGTGAGCAGTTCTTC.

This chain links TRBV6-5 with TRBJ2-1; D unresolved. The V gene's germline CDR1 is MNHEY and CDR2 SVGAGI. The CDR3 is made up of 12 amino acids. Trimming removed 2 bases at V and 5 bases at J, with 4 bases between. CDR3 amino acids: CASSYGNNEQFF. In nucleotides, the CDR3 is TGTGCCAGCAGTTACGGAAACAATGAGCAGTTCTTC.

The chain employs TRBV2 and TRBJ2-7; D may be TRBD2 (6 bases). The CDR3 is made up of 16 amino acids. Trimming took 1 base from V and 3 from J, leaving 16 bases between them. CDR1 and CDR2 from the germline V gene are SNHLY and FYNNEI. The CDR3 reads CASSEGGTSRHYEQYF. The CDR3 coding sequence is TGTGCCAGCAGTGAAGGGGGAACTAGCCGACACTACGAGCAGTACTTC.

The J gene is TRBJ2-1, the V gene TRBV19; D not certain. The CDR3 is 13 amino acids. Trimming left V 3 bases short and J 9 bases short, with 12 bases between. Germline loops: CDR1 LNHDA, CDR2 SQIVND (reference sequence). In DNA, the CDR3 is TGTGCCAGTAGTATTGTGGGTGCGCCTGAGCAGTTCTTC. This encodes CASSIVGAPEQFF.

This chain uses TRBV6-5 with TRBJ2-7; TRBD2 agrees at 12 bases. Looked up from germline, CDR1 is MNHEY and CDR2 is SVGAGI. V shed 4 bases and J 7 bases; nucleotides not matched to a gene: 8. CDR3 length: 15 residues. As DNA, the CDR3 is TGTGCCAGCAGTTCCCTTGGACTAGCGGGAAAGGAGCAGTACTTC. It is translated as CASSSLGLAGKEQYF.

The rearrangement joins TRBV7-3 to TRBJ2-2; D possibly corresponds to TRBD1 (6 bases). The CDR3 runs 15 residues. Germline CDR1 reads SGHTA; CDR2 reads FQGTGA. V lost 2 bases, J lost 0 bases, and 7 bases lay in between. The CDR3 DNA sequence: TGTGCCAGCAGCTTAGGGACATCGAACACCGGGGAGCTGTTTTTT. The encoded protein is CASSLGTSNTGELFF.

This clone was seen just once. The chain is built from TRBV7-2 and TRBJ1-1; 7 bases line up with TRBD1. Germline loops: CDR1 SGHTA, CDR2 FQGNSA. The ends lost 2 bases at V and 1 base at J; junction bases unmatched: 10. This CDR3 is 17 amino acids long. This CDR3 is CASSLYRVGQANTEAFF. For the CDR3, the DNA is TGTGCCAGCAGCTTATATAGGGTCGGACAGGCGAACACTGAAGCTTTCTTT.

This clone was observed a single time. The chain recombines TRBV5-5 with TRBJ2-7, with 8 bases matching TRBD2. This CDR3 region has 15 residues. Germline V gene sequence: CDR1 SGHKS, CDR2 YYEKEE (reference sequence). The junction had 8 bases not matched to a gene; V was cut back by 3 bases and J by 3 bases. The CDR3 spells CASSSGLEAFYEQYF. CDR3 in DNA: TGTGCCAGCAGCTCGGGACTAGAGGCGTTCTACGAGCAGTACTTC.

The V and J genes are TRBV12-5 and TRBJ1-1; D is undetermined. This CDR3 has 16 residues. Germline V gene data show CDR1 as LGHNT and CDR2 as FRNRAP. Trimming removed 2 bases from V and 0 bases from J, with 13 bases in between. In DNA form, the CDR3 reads TGTGCTAGTGGTTTGACCCCTGGGTCTATGAACACTGAAGCTTTCTTT. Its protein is CASGLTPGSMNTEAFF.

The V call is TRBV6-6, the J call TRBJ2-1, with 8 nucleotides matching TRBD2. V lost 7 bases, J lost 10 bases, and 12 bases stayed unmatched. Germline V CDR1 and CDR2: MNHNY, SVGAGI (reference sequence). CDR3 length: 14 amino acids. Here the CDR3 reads CASTRAGAGAEQFF. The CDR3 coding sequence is TGTGCCAGCACCCGGGCGGGAGCGGGAGCGGAGCAGTTCTTC.

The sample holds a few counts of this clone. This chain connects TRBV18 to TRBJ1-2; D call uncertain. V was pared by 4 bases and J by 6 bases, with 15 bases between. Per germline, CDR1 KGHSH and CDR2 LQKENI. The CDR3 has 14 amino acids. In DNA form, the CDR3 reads TGTGCCAGCTCACGAGCCCAGGCGGCCGATGGCTACACCTTC. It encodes CASSRAQAADGYTF.

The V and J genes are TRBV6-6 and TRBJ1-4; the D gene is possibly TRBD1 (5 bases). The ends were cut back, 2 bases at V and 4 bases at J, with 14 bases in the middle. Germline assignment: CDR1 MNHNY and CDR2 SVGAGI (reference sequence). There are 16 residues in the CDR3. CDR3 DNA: TGTGCCAGCAGTTACCGTTCTGGGGGGGGTAATGAAAAACTGTTTTTT. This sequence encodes CASSYRSGGGNEKLFF.

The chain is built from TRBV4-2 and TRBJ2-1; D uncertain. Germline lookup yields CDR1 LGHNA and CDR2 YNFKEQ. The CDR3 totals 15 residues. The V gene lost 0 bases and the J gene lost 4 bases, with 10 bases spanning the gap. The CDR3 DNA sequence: TGTGCCAGCAGCCAAGAGATCCGAGAGTACAATGAGCAGTTCTTC. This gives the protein CASSQEIREYNEQFF.

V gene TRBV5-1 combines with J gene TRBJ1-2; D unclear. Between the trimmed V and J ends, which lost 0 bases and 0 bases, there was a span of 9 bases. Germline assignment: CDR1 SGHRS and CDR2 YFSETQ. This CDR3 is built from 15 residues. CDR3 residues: CASSLDPNTNYGYTF. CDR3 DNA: TGCGCCAGCAGCTTGGATCCGAACACTAACTATGGCTACACCTTC.

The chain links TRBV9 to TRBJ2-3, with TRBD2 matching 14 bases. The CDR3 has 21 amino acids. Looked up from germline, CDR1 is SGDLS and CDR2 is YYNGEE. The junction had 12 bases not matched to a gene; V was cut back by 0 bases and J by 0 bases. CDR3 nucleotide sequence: TGTGCCAGCAGCGTAGAAGGGACTAGCGGGAGTGGAATTACTAGCACAGATACGCAGTATTTT. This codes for CASSVEGTSGSGITSTDTQYF.

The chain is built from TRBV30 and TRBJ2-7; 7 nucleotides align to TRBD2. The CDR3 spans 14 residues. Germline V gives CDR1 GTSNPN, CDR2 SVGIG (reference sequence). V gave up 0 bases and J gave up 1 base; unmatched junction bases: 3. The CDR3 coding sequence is TGTGCCTGGAGTGTGGCTAGCGGATCCTACGAGCAGTACTTC. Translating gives CAWSVASGSYEQYF. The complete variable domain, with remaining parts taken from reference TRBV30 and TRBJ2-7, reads SQTIHQWPATLVQPVGSPLSLECTVEGTSNPNLYWYRQAAGRGLQLLFYSVGIGQISSEVPQNLSASRPQDRQFILSSKKLLLSDSGFYLCAWSVASGSYEQYFGPGTRLTVT.

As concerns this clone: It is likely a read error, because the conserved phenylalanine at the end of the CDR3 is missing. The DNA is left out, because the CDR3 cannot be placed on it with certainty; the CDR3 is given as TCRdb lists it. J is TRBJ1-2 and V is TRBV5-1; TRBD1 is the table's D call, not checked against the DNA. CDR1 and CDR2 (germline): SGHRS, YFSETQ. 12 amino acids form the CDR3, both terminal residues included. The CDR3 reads CASSLEGDSPLL.

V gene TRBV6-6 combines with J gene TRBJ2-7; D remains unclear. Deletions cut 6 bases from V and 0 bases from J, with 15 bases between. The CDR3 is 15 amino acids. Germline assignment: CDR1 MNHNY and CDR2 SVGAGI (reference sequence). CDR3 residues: CASSNEQWSSYEQYF. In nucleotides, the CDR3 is TGTGCCAGCAGCAACGAACAATGGAGCTCCTACGAGCAGTACTTC.